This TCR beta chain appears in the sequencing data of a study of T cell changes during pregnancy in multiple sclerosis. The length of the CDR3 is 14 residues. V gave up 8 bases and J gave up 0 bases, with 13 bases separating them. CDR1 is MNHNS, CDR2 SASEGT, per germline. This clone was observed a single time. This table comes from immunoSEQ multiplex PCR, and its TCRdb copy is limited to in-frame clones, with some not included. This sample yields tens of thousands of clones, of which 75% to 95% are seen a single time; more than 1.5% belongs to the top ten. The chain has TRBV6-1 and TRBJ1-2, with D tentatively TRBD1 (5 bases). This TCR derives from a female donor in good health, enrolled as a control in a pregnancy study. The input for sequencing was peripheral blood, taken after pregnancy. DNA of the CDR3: TGTGCCAGCTGGGGTCAGACAGCTAACTATGGCTACACCTTC. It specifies CASWGQTANYGYTF.